This T cell receptor (beta chain) was found in a study of cytomegalovirus exposure and HLA in healthy donors. PCR was performed using 60 Vbeta and 13 Jbeta primers. Measured with immunoSEQ multiplex PCR; TCRdb has only the in-frame clones, and not every one. The sample carries 300,000 or so clones, around four fifths recorded once. CDR3 length: 15 amino acids. V shed 1 base, J shed 8 bases, and the junction held 6 bases outside the gene matches. The germline V gene has CDR1 MGHDK and CDR2 SYGVNS. The sequence was collected from a woman in her 40s in good health and CMV-seropositive. The V and J genes are TRBV25-1 and TRBJ2-1; 9 bases align to TRBD2. Sequenced sample: PBMCs. As DNA, the CDR3 is TGTGCCAGCAGTGAATCGGCTAGCGGGAAGTATGAGCAGTTCTTC. This translates into CASSESASGKYEQFF.